This record concerns one T cell receptor (beta chain) sequence. Using immunoSEQ multiplex PCR, the repertoire was profiled, and TCRdb retains in-frame clones only, with some absent. The sample consists of 100,000 or so clones, 89% of them appearing once. The sample belongs to a study of T cell responses to AZD1222 COVID-19 vaccine. V shed 5 bases and J 7 bases; nucleotides not matched to a gene: 10. Looked up from germline, CDR1 is LNHDA and CDR2 is SQIVND (reference sequence). The CDR3 is 15 amino acids. Sequences were derived from peripheral blood, sampled 28 days after the second AZD1222 dose. The chain combines TRBV19 with TRBJ2-3; 9 bases fit TRBD2. This clonotype was obtained from an adult who received the AZD1222 COVID-19 vaccine. The chain's CDR3 is CASSPLRGGPHTQYF. Written as DNA, the CDR3 is TGTGCCAGTAGTCCCCTGCGGGGGGGCCCCCATACGCAGTATTTT. Variable domain in full (rest from reference TRBV19 and TRBJ2-3): DGGITQSPKYLFRKEGQNVTLSCEQNLNHDAMYWYRQDPGQGLRLIYYSQIVNDFQKGDIAEGYSVSREKKESFPLTVTSAQKNPTAFYLCASSPLRGGPHTQYFGPGTRLTVL.